Each of the 28 T cell receptor beta chains below was sequenced from the same sample in a study of PD-L1 blockade in urothelial cancer (dated by TCRdb to the late 2010s). Receptor amplification or capture employed the immunoSEQ multiplex PCR assay. The clones in this table, taken by TCRdb from immuneACCESS, are in-frame only. Not every clone is retained; where verified, under half of the shortfall comes from an unresolved V gene, and the cause of the rest is unknown. The sample contains around 46,000 clones, roughly four fifths of them found a single time. Clones ranked in the top ten supply roughly an eighth of the sample. Interpreted using the paper, the time point label stands for: peripheral blood 6 weeks after treatment start. The sequencing used PBMCs, collected around atezolizumab (anti-PD-L1) treatment. The source of these receptors is a man in his sixties with urothelial cancer.

The chain links TRBV9 to TRBJ2-1; unclear D gene. This CDR3 is 15 amino acids long. In germline, CDR1 is SGDLS, CDR2 YYNGEE. The V end was cut by 0 bases, the J end by 5 bases, with 12 bases between. This CDR3 reads CASSVGRRPDNEQFF. In DNA form, the CDR3 reads TGTGCCAGCAGCGTAGGTCGGCGGCCCGACAATGAGCAGTTCTTC.

This chain's CDR3 is CAGGPVAGVYEQYF. CDR3 DNA sequence: TGTGCCGGAGGCCCGGTAGCGGGGGTCTACGAGCAGTACTTC. This rearrangement joins TRBV6-5 to TRBJ2-7; 9 positions match TRBD2. Germline CDR1 is MNHEY and CDR2 is SVGAGI. J lost 3 bases, V lost 11 bases, and 11 bases had no gene match. The CDR3 length is 14 residues.

The sample holds one count of this clone. The chain employs TRBV10-2 and TRBJ1-2; 8 nucleotides line up with TRBD1. With V trimmed by 6 bases and J by 4 bases, 7 bases remained unmatched. The CDR3 extends over 14 amino acids. Germline V gene lookup returns CDR1 WSHSY and CDR2 SAAADI. CDR3 DNA sequence: TGCGCCAGCAGGGAGACAGGGGAAATCTATGGCTACACCTTC. Translating it yields CASRETGEIYGYTF.

The CDR3 loop is CASSQVGGYGYTF. DNA for the CDR3: TGTGCCAGCAGCCAAGTGGGGGGCTATGGCTACACCTTC. The rearrangement joins TRBV4-2 to TRBJ1-2; possible D gene TRBD1, 5 bases. CDR3 size: 13 residues. V lost 1 base and J 4 bases, leaving 7 bases between the germline ends. Germline V gene sequence: CDR1 LGHNA, CDR2 YNFKEQ.

The DNA of the CDR3 is TGTGCCAGCAGTGAATCTGAGACCCAGTACTTC. It yields the protein CASSESETQYF. The chain employs TRBV2 and TRBJ2-5; D remains ambiguous. Trimming removed 2 bases from V and 5 bases from J, with 3 bases in between. The CDR3 is made up of 11 amino acids. In germline, CDR1 is SNHLY, CDR2 FYNNEI.

The chain has TRBV5-1 and TRBJ1-3; D call uncertain. V was trimmed by 1 base and J by 0 bases, leaving 14 bases between them. This CDR3 contains 17 residues. Germline CDR1 reads SGHRS; CDR2 reads YFSETQ. This CDR3 is CASSLSGPQNSGNTIYF. CDR3 DNA: TGCGCCAGCAGCTTGTCGGGTCCCCAGAACTCTGGAAACACCATATATTTT.

V and J are TRBV9 and TRBJ2-3, with 10 bases identical to TRBD1. The CDR3 is 17 residues long. Germline-derived CDR1 and CDR2 are SGDLS and YYNGEE. Trimming cost V 0 bases and J 7 bases; bases outside gene matches: 11. The CDR3: CASSVAPTGGEGNTQYF. CDR3 sequence (DNA): TGTGCCAGCAGCGTAGCTCCGACAGGGGGCGAGGGGAATACGCAGTATTTT. Supplemented by reference TRBV9 and TRBJ2-3, the full variable domain reads DSGVTQTPKHLITATGQRVTLRCSPRSGDLSVYWYQQSLDQGLQFLIQYYNGEERAKGNILERFSAQQFPDLHSELNLSSLELGDSALYFCASSVAPTGGEGNTQYFGPGTRLTVL.

The gene calls are TRBV14 and TRBJ2-1; TRBD1 might be the D (5 bases). The CDR3 is made up of 16 amino acids. The V end was cut by 2 bases, the J end by 1 base, with 12 bases between. CDR1 and CDR2 (germline): SGHDN, FVKESK. The CDR3 nucleotides are TGTGCCAGCAGCCAAACATGGGGCGGATCCTACAATGAGCAGTTCTTC. As protein: CASSQTWGGSYNEQFF.

This clone was observed a handful of times. This rearrangement joins TRBV11-3 to TRBJ1-3; the D is unclear. V lost 6 bases and J lost 0, with 12 bases in between. This CDR3 comprises 15 residues. The germline CDR1 and CDR2 sequences are SGHNT and YENEEA. The CDR3 DNA reads TGTGCCAGCAGTTGTCTTAAATACTCTGGAAACACCATATATTTT. Its translation is CASSCLKYSGNTIYF.

On this clone itself: The junction departs from the called germline gene at one end, perhaps through a read error. The chain combines TRBV5-1 with TRBJ2-1; D gene uncertain. The CDR3 consists of 11 residues. Germline CDR1 reads SGHRS; CDR2 reads YFSETQ. The CDR3 is CASSPDNEQFF. In DNA form, the CDR3 reads TGCGCGAGCAGTCCAGACAATGAGCAGTTCTTC.

The rearrangement uses TRBV2 and TRBJ2-7; 9 nucleotides line up with TRBD2. The V segment lost 8 bases and the J segment 2 bases; nucleotides outside the gene matches: 7. Germline V gives CDR1 SNHLY, CDR2 FYNNEI. CDR3 length: 14 amino acids. The CDR3 DNA sequence: TGTGCCAGCCTCCTTAGCGGGGGACCCTACGAGCAGTACTTC. The encoded protein is CASLLSGGPYEQYF.

V gene TRBV30 combines with J gene TRBJ2-7; TRBD1 aligns across 7 bases. Germline loops: CDR1 GTSNPN, CDR2 SVGIG (reference sequence). The J segment lost 1 base and the V segment lost 3 bases, leaving 9 bases of the junction unmatched. The CDR3 consists of 15 residues. DNA for the CDR3: TGTGCCTGGAGGTCAGGGGGAACAATATCCTACGAGCAGTACTTC. Its translation is CAWRSGGTISYEQYF.

V usage is TRBV7-9 and J usage is TRBJ2-3, with D unclear. Per germline, CDR1 SEHNR and CDR2 FQNEAQ (reference sequence). Trimming shortened V by 1 base and J by 0 bases, and 8 bases separated the two germline ends. This CDR3 region has 15 residues. In nucleotides, the CDR3 is TGTGCCAGCAGCTTAGTACTGAGAAGCACAGATACGCAGTATTTT. Its protein is CASSLVLRSTDTQYF.

This clone has a single count. V gene TRBV2 combines with J gene TRBJ1-2; D is possibly TRBD1 (5 bases). The CDR3 is 14 residues long. Germline V CDR1 and CDR2: SNHLY, FYNNEI. The V gene lost 2 bases and the J gene lost 8 bases, with 15 bases spanning the gap. Written as DNA, the CDR3 is TGTGCCAGCAGTGAACAGGGTAGGGAGGGAGGCTACACCTTC. Translated: CASSEQGREGGYTF. The variable domain in full, with the rest retrieved from reference TRBV2 and TRBJ1-2, is EPEVTQTPSHQVTQMGQEVILRCVPISNHLYFYWYRQILGQKVEFLVSFYNNEISEKSEIFDDQFSVERPDGSNFTLKIRSTKLEDSAMYFCASSEQGREGGYTFGSGTRLTVV.

The chain employs TRBV5-1 and TRBJ2-1; D is possibly TRBD1 (6 bases). V was trimmed by 7 bases and J by 3 bases, leaving 11 bases between them. Germline-derived CDR1 and CDR2 are SGHRS and YFSETQ. The CDR3 extends over 13 amino acids. The CDR3 is CASGGQNYNEQFF. In DNA, the CDR3 is TGCGCCAGCGGGGGACAAAACTACAATGAGCAGTTCTTC.

This clone turned up a few times. The V call is TRBV25-1, the J call TRBJ1-1, with 8 nucleotides matching TRBD1. CDR3 length: 12 amino acids. V trimming: 6 bases; J trimming: 9 bases; junction bases outside the gene matches: 6. CDR1 is MGHDK and CDR2 is SYGVNS in the germline V gene. CDR3 region: CASSRGQGKAFF. As DNA, the CDR3 is TGTGCCAGCAGCAGAGGACAGGGTAAAGCTTTCTTT.

The chain carries TRBV20-1 and TRBJ1-6; D not certain. The CDR3 contains 11 residues. Trimming pared 6 bases from V and 11 bases from J, leaving 11 bases between. Germline CDR1 reads DFQATT; CDR2 reads SNEGSKA (reference sequence). The chain's CDR3 is CSALLLPPLHF. CDR3 nucleotides: TGCAGTGCCCTCCTTCTTCCACCCCTCCACTTT.

J is TRBJ1-1 and V is TRBV14; 8 nucleotides agree with TRBD1. CDR1 and CDR2 (germline): SGHDN, FVKESK. J was trimmed by 0 bases and V by 0 bases; bases with no gene match: 15. The length of the CDR3 is 20 residues. The CDR3: CASSQDPRSTGEMMNTEAFF. CDR3 DNA: TGTGCCAGCAGCCAAGATCCGAGATCGACAGGGGAAATGATGAACACTGAAGCTTTCTTT.

This rearrangement joins TRBV11-2 to TRBJ2-5; no reliable D call. V lost 0 bases and J 7 bases, leaving 3 bases between the germline ends. There are 11 residues in the CDR3. Per germline, CDR1 SGHAT and CDR2 FQNNGV. The CDR3 sequence: CASSLDLTQYF. In nucleotides, the CDR3 is TGTGCCAGCAGCTTAGACTTGACCCAGTACTTC.

V is TRBV2 and J is TRBJ2-5; 9 nucleotides line up with TRBD1. Unmatched junction bases numbered 7, after V lost 4 bases and J lost 1 base. CDR1 is SNHLY, CDR2 FYNNEI, per germline. The CDR3 runs 16 residues. In nucleotides, the CDR3 is TGTGCCAGCAGTGGCTGGACAGGGGCCCCCCAAGAGACCCAGTACTTC. This sequence encodes CASSGWTGAPQETQYF.

This clone was counted once. The V gene is TRBV7-2, the J gene TRBJ2-3; TRBD1 matches 8 bases. The CDR3 is 17 residues long. CDR1 is SGHTA and CDR2 is FQGNSA in the germline V gene. The junction had 12 bases not matched to a gene; V was cut back by 1 base and J by 6 bases. CDR3 DNA: TGTGCCAGCAGCTTAGATTTGGGGACCCGGACAGGGGATACGCAGTATTTT. This encodes CASSLDLGTRTGDTQYF.

This chain connects TRBV28 to TRBJ2-5; D not certain. The germline V and J ends were trimmed by 6 bases and 0 bases, with 8 bases remaining between them. Germline lookup yields CDR1 MDHEN and CDR2 SYDVKM. The CDR3 totals 13 residues. This CDR3 reads CASRPYNQETQYF. As DNA, the CDR3 is TGTGCCAGCAGACCTTACAACCAAGAGACCCAGTACTTC.

The genes are TRBV5-1 and TRBJ2-3; 7 bases match TRBD2. V dropped 3 bases and J dropped 2; count of bases not matched to a gene: 6. The CDR3 is made up of 15 amino acids. CDR1 and CDR2 from the germline V gene are SGHRS and YFSETQ. This CDR3 reads CASSWAGGDTDTQYF. CDR3 DNA: TGCGCCAGCAGCTGGGCTGGGGGGGACACAGATACGCAGTATTTT.

This clone was counted between two and nine times. The chain has TRBV7-6 and TRBJ2-1; D remains ambiguous. The CDR3 is 11 amino acids. Germline assignment: CDR1 SGHVS and CDR2 FNYEAQ. With 5 bases removed from V and 7 bases from J, the gap between germline ends came to 6 bases. This chain's CDR3 is CASSARNEQFF. As DNA, the CDR3 is TGTGCCAGCAGCGCTAGAAATGAGCAGTTCTTC.

The rearrangement joins TRBV7-2 to TRBJ2-3, with 12 bases lining up with TRBD2. The V and J ends lost 4 bases and 1 base, in that order; junction bases with no gene match: 3. The CDR3 runs 16 residues. From germline, CDR1 is SGHTA and CDR2 FQGNSA. CDR3 coding DNA: TGTGCCAGCAGCTCGAGACTAGCGGGAGGCACAGATACGCAGTATTTT. Translation gives CASSSRLAGGTDTQYF.

J is TRBJ2-5 and V is TRBV7-9; tentative D call: TRBD1 (6 bases). Germline-derived CDR1 and CDR2 are SEHNR and FQNEAQ (reference sequence). This CDR3 spans 13 amino acids. V lost 9 bases and J lost 4, with 15 bases in between. CDR3 region: CASTTGTRETQYF. The DNA of the CDR3 is TGTGCCAGTACAACCGGGACACGAGAGACCCAGTACTTC.

This clone appeared a single time. The rearrangement joins TRBV28 to TRBJ1-1, with D possibly matching TRBD1 (5 bases). V was cut by 3 bases and J by 11 bases, with 19 bases left in between. CDR3 length: 14 residues. Germline CDR1 and CDR2: MDHEN and SYDVKM. Here the CDR3 reads CASSFQGGRGNAFF. DNA of the CDR3: TGTGCCAGCAGTTTTCAGGGAGGGAGAGGAAACGCTTTCTTT.

The chain links TRBV28 to TRBJ1-1; TRBD1 is a possible D gene (5 bases). The CDR3 has 15 residues. The V end was cut by 3 bases, the J end by 4 bases, with 15 bases between. Per germline, CDR1 MDHEN and CDR2 SYDVKM. The CDR3, as DNA: TGTGCCAGCAGTTTCTGGGGCAGATCGGGCACTGAAGCTTTCTTT. Its translation is CASSFWGRSGTEAFF.